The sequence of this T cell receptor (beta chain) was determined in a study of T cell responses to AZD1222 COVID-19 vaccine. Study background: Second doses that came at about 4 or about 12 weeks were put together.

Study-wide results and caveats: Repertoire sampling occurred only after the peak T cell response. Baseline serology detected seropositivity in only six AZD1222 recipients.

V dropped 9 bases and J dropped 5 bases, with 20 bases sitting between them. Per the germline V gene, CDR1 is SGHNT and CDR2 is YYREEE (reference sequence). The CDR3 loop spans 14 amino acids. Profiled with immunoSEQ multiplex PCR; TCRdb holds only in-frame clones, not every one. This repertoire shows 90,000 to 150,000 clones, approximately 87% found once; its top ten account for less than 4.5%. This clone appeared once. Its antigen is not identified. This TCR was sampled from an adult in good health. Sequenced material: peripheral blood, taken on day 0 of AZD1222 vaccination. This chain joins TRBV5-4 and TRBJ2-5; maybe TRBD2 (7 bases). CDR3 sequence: CATSTGGRGETQYF. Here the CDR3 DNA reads TGTGCCACCAGTACGGGGGGCCGTGGGGAGACCCAGTACTTC.